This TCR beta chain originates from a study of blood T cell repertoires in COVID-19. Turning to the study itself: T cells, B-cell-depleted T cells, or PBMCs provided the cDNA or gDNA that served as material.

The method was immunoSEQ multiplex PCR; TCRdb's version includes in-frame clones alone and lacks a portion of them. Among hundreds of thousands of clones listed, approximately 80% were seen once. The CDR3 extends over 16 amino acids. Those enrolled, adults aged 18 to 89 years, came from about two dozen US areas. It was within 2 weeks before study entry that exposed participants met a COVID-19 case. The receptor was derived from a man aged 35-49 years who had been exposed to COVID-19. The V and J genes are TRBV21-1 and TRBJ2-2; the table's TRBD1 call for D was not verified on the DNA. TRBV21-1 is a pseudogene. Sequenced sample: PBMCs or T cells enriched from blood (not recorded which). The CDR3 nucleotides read TGTGCCAGCATAGGGGGAGGACAGGGGGACACCGGGGAGCTGTTTTTT. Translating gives CASIGGGQGDTGELFF.